A single T cell receptor (beta chain) is shown here with its context. Its antigen is currently unknown. This entry belongs to a study of graft-versus-host responses after intestinal transplantation. On the study more broadly: Once they had received anti-thymocyte globulin induction, all recipients took tacrolimus and steroids for around 3 years.

V shed 8 bases and J 5 bases; nucleotides not matched to a gene: 7. Germline CDR1 reads SQVTM; CDR2 reads ANQGSEA. The CDR3 spans 13 residues. The assay was immunoSEQ multiplex PCR, and TCRdb's table has in-frame clones only and misses some. The data show 85,000 to 100,000 clones, 85% to 95% seen once. The gene calls are TRBV29-1 and TRBJ2-3, with 10 bases that match TRBD2. The TCR originated in a human donor who was the organ donor for an intestinal transplant. The source was unstimulated CD4+ T cells sorted from spleen or lymph node cells, collected before transplant. CDR3 sequence reads: CSPRLAGLDTQYF. The CDR3 DNA reads TGCAGCCCCAGACTAGCGGGCTTAGATACGCAGTATTTT.